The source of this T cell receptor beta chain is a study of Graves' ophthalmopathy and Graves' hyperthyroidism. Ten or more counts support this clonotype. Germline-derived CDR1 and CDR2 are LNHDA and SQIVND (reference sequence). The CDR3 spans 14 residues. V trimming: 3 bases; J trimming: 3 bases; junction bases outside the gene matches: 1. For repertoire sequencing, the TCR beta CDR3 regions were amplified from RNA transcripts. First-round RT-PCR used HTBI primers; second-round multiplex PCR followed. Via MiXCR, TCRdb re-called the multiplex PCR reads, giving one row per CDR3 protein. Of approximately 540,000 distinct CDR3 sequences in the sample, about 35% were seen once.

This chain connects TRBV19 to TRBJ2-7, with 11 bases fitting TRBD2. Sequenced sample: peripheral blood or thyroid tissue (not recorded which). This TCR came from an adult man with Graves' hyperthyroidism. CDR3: CASSMTSGNYEQYF. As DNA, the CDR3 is TGTGCCAGTAGTATGACTAGCGGGAACTACGAGCAGTACTTC.